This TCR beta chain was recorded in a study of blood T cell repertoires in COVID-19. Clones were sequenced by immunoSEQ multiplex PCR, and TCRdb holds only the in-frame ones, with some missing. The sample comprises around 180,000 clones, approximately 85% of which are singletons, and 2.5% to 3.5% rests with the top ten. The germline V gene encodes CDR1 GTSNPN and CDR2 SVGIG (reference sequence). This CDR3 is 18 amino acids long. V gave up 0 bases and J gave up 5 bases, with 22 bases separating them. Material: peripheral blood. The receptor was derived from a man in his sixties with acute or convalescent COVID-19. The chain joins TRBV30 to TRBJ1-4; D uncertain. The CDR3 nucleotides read TGTGCCTGGAGTGTACAGTCCCTAATCACCAGTCGGAATGAAAAACTGTTTTTT. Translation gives CAWSVQSLITSRNEKLFF.